What follows describes a single TCR beta chain. Only one count was recorded for this clone. It lacks a known antigen. Per-base quality was not reported, and no clone a single base away is much larger than it. Library creation used the immunoSEQ multiplex PCR assay. RNA was extracted from all samples and reverse transcribed into cDNA, which served as template for TCR sequencing. SuperScript III was used to make first-strand cDNA, primed with a 2:1 mix of oligo-dT and random hexamers. Amplification bias was assessed with a synthetic immune receptor repertoire, and residual bias was removed computationally. In the original analysis: Raw reads were preprocessed for error removal, and CDR3 was defined according to IMGT conventions as running from the conserved cysteine to phenylalanine. To get clonality, Shannon entropy was normalized by log2 of the number of productive unique TCRs and the result was subtracted from 1. Whether each scalp clone was CD4 or CD8 was inferred by checking scalp TCRbeta sequences against the CD4 and CD8 repertoires from sorted blood. TCRdb took this table from immuneACCESS and kept in-frame rearrangements with V and J called. Such tables lack part of the clones; where checked against another copy, unresolved V genes explain under half of the gap, and the rest is unexplained. V, J and clone size are taken as reported in that table, and D and trimming were inferred from the DNA itself. Present in this sample are some 170,000 clones, approximately 56% of which were seen just once. Jointly, the top ten make up about 15% of the sample.

Sample time point, as interpreted from the label and publication: baseline before oral tofacitinib. Lesional scalp punch biopsies and peripheral blood were collected from alopecia areata patients. PBMCs were separated by density centrifugation and stained for CD3, CD4 and CD8, after which CD4+ and CD8+ T cells were sorted on a FACSAria. The germline V gene encodes CDR1 MGHRA and CDR2 YSYEKL. From its cysteine to its phenylalanine, the CDR3 spans 15 amino acids. Just the 45-base CDR3 DNA is kept, in frame starting at base 1. Cut back by 3 bases and 7 bases, the V and J ends lie 16 bases apart. This sample was taken from a study of CD8+ T cells in alopecia areata (dated by TCRdb to the late 2010s). For the study in its entirety: The treated patients, all with moderate-to-severe alopecia areata, were enrolled in an open-label pilot trial of oral tofacitinib given at 5 to 10 mg twice daily. High-throughput TCRbeta sequencing was used to examine T cell clonal expansion in alopecia areata in both the C3H/HeJ mouse model and human patients. TCRbeta CDR3 regions were amplified by immunoSEQ multiplex PCR with 35 Vbeta forward and 13 Jbeta reverse primers. Scalp clonality was compared among normal scalp (n=4), patchy alopecia areata scalp (n=8), and alopecia totalis/universalis scalp (n=8). Tofacitinib was given for 6 to 18 months, followed by 6 months of follow-up off drug to assess delayed response and recurrence. Human TCRbeta sequencing covered scalp tissue and sorted CD4+ and CD8+ peripheral blood T cells from patchy and totalis/universalis alopecia areata patients and healthy controls. The RNA source kit depended on sample type: the PAXgene miRNA kit for fixed scalp, the miRNeasy kit for PBMCs, and the RNeasy kit for mouse skin. Patients on tofacitinib were biopsied at baseline and after 4 and 24 weeks of treatment, and several of the patients also had a later scalp biopsy. What the authors observed across the whole study: Lesional scalp, especially in alopecia totalis/universalis, showed higher clonality and more expanded CD8+ clones than normal scalp, suggesting antigenic drive. Scalp TCR repertoire analysis is complicated because resident alphabeta T cells in normal human skin are also sequenced, whereas mouse skin is dominated by gammadelta T cells. TCR sequences shared between patients were less clear than in mice, possibly partly because of HLA diversity in the patient population.

This receptor was obtained from a human donor with alopecia areata. The rearranged chain carries TRBV4-1 and TRBJ1-5; no D gene is confidently identified. The source material was CD4+ T cells sorted from blood, sampled at week 0. CDR3 protein: CASSQVPEARQPQHF. The nucleotide sequence reads TGCGCCAGCAGCCAGGTCCCAGAGGCCCGGCAGCCCCAGCATTTT.